A single sample gave rise to the 17 T cell receptor beta chains below, sequenced in a study of blood T cell repertoires in COVID-19. Profiled with immunoSEQ multiplex PCR; TCRdb holds only in-frame clones, not every one. The sample contains about 200,000 clones, roughly 81% of which appear only once. Sequenced material: peripheral blood. The receptors come from a woman older than 75 with acute or convalescent COVID-19.

This rearrangement joins TRBV2 to TRBJ2-1, with 8 bases lining up with TRBD2. This CDR3 is built from 15 residues. Germline CDR1 is SNHLY and CDR2 is FYNNEI. V trimming: 6 bases; J trimming: 4 bases; junction bases outside the gene matches: 8. CDR3 amino acids: CASRRLAGSYNEQFF. The CDR3 DNA reads TGTGCCAGCAGGCGTTTAGCGGGGTCTTACAATGAGCAGTTCTTC.

This chain joins TRBV2 and TRBJ2-1; 7 bases align to TRBD1. The trim removed 6 bases at V and 5 bases at J, leaving 16 bases unmatched. Germline CDR1 reads SNHLY; CDR2 reads FYNNEI. The CDR3 is 17 residues long. The CDR3 DNA follows: TGTGCCAGCAGATCGATCCAGGGGGTCAGTCCACACAATGAGCAGTTCTTC. Translating gives CASRSIQGVSPHNEQFF. The full variable domain, its missing parts supplied by reference TRBV2 and TRBJ2-1, is EPEVTQTPSHQVTQMGQEVILRCVPISNHLYFYWYRQILGQKVEFLVSFYNNEISEKSEIFDDQFSVERPDGSNFTLKIRSTKLEDSAMYFCASRSIQGVSPHNEQFFGPGTRLTVL.

The chain is built from TRBV28 and TRBJ1-2; D unclear. V dropped 7 bases and J dropped 3 bases, with 12 bases sitting between them. Per the germline V gene, CDR1 is MDHEN and CDR2 is SYDVKM. The CDR3 spans 13 residues. The CDR3 region has the DNA TGTGCCAGCACTCCCCAACAGTACTATGGCTACACCTTC. Its protein is CASTPQQYYGYTF.

The V gene is TRBV6-5, the J gene TRBJ1-6; tentative D call: TRBD1 (6 bases). V was clipped by 8 bases and J by 7 bases, with 15 bases between them. The germline V gene encodes CDR1 MNHEY and CDR2 SVGAGI. The length of the CDR3 is 14 residues. CDR3 amino acids: CASSYGTGNSPLHF. The CDR3, as DNA: TGTGCCAGCTCCTACGGAACAGGGAATTCACCCCTCCACTTT.

The chain's CDR3 is CASSLYQTEAFF. The CDR3 region has the DNA TGTGCCAGCAGCTTATATCAGACTGAAGCTTTCTTT. The chain carries TRBV7-9 and TRBJ1-1; the D is unclear. Trimming shortened V by 2 bases and J by 5 bases, and 6 bases separated the two germline ends. The CDR3 contains 12 residues. Germline V CDR1 and CDR2: SEHNR, FQNEAQ (reference sequence).

DNA of the CDR3: TGTGCCAGCAGCTCCTTCGGCAGCGGGAACACAGATACGCAGTATTTT. This codes for CASSSFGSGNTDTQYF. The chain recombines TRBV7-2 with TRBJ2-3; 7 positions match TRBD2. CDR1 is SGHTA and CDR2 is FQGNSA in the germline V gene. The CDR3 length is 16 residues. The V gene end was trimmed by 4 bases and the J gene end by 2 bases; junction bases not matched to a gene: 9.

V gene TRBV4-2 combines with J gene TRBJ1-2, with D unresolved. The CDR3 is 15 amino acids. The V gene's germline CDR1 is LGHNA and CDR2 YNFKEQ. With 2 bases removed from V and 4 bases from J, the gap between germline ends came to 14 bases. Here the CDR3 reads CASSQRAGKGYGYTF. The CDR3 DNA reads as TGTGCCAGCAGCCAACGGGCCGGGAAGGGCTATGGCTACACCTTC.

The chain uses TRBV3-1 (or the pseudogene TRBV3-2) and TRBJ2-7; D possibly corresponds to TRBD2 (6 bases). Germline CDR1 and CDR2: LGHDT and YNNKEL (reference sequence). The CDR3 is 16 residues long. Trimming shortened V by 1 base and J by 7 bases, and 20 bases separated the two germline ends. CDR3 loop: CASSQVTGTGVLEQYF. Here the CDR3 DNA reads TGTGCCAGCAGCCAAGTAACCGGGACGGGGGTTTTAGAGCAGTACTTC.

Comments on this clone: This may stem from a read error, because a much larger clone lies one nucleotide away. The chain joins TRBV7-2 to TRBJ1-1, with 7 bases fitting TRBD1. CDR3 size: 14 residues. The V gene's germline CDR1 is SGHTA and CDR2 FQGNSA. Trimming removed 3 bases from V and 4 bases from J; junction bases left unmatched: 5. Here the CDR3 reads CASSFLQGGTEAFF. The CDR3 nucleotides are TGTGCCAGCAGCTTTCTCCAGGGGGGCACTGAAGCTTTCTTT. The variable domain in full, with the rest retrieved from reference TRBV7-2 and TRBJ1-1, is GAGVSQSPSNKVTEKGKDVELRCDPISGHTALYWYRQSLGQGLEFLIYFQGNSAPDKSGLPSDRFSAERTGGSVSTLTIQRTQQEDSAVYLCASSFLQGGTEAFFGQGTRLTVV.

This rearrangement joins TRBV5-4 to TRBJ2-7; 10 bases align to TRBD1. Trimming took 4 bases from V and 3 from J; bases not matched to a gene: 7. Germline lookup yields CDR1 SGHNT and CDR2 YYREEE (reference sequence). The CDR3 loop spans 15 amino acids. CDR3 loop: CASSPDRGFRYEQYF. CDR3 bases: TGTGCCAGCAGCCCGGACAGGGGGTTTCGCTACGAGCAGTACTTC.

The chain employs TRBV6-5 and TRBJ2-3; 10 bases fit TRBD2. Germline V gives CDR1 MNHEY, CDR2 SVGAGI. The CDR3 is 14 residues long. V dropped 8 bases and J dropped 6; count of bases not matched to a gene: 8. The CDR3 is CASLSTSGTDTQYF. CDR3 nucleotide sequence: TGTGCCAGCCTGTCAACTAGCGGGACGGATACGCAGTATTTT.

The chain uses TRBV2 and TRBJ1-2; the D is unclear. Trimming cost V 4 bases and J 4 bases, with 10 bases left between them. The CDR3 is 13 amino acids. Germline V CDR1 and CDR2: SNHLY, FYNNEI. The CDR3 DNA sequence: TGTGCCAGCAGTGTTTTAGTGAGCTATGGCTACACCTTC. This codes for CASSVLVSYGYTF.

Only a few counts were recorded for this clone. This chain connects TRBV29-1 to TRBJ2-7; 16 bases match TRBD2. This CDR3 is 16 amino acids long. Per the germline V gene, CDR1 is SQVTM and CDR2 is ANQGSEA. Trimming at V came to 6 bases and at J to 7 bases, leaving 12 bases not matched to a gene. The CDR3 DNA follows: TGCAGCGTCACCGGGACTAGCGGGAGGGGGGCCTGGGAGCAGTACTTC. It yields the protein CSVTGTSGRGAWEQYF.

CDR3 in DNA: TGTGCCAGCAGCCCGAGAGCCAGGGGGACAGATACGCAGTATTTT. As protein: CASSPRARGTDTQYF. V is TRBV7-3 and J is TRBJ2-3; 7 positions match TRBD1. With 5 bases clipped from V and 3 bases from J, the junction kept 8 bases outside the gene matches. CDR1 and CDR2 from the germline V gene are SGHTA and FQGTGA. The CDR3 sequence is 15 residues long.

The rearrangement uses TRBV18 and TRBJ2-1; D remains ambiguous. V was cut by 6 bases and J by 6 bases, with 3 bases left in between. Germline assignment: CDR1 KGHSH and CDR2 LQKENI. This CDR3 is built from 10 residues. CDR3 in DNA: TGTGCCAGCTCCGGCAATGAGCAGTTCTTC. Encoded protein: CASSGNEQFF.

The chain links TRBV6-5 to TRBJ1-2; 7 bases map to TRBD1. The trim removed 2 bases at V and 5 bases at J, leaving 5 bases unmatched. Germline-derived CDR1 and CDR2 are MNHEY and SVGAGI. This CDR3 is built from 14 residues. The CDR3 region has the DNA TGTGCCAGCAGTTACCGCGCAGGGGGTTATGGCTACACCTTC. It is translated as CASSYRAGGYGYTF.

The V and J genes are TRBV28 and TRBJ1-2; TRBD1 agrees at 7 bases. V was clipped by 4 bases and J by 14 bases; unmatched bases: 13. CDR1 and CDR2 (germline): MDHEN, SYDVKM. The CDR3 consists of 13 residues. CDR3 in amino acids: CASSWDSPFLWTF. CDR3 sequence (DNA): TGTGCCAGCAGTTGGGACAGTCCTTTTTTATGGACCTTC.